The 12 T cell receptor beta chains below all came from one sample that was sequenced in a study of blood T cell repertoires in COVID-19. Produced via immunoSEQ multiplex PCR; TCRdb's table is partial and in-frame only. The data show about 200,000 clones, about 88% seen once. Material for sequencing was PBMCs or T cells enriched from blood (not recorded which). The receptor source for this set is a woman in her thirties who had been exposed to COVID-19.

The V call is TRBV2, the J call TRBJ1-6; 9 nucleotides line up with TRBD1. CDR3 length equals 15 residues. The junction had 6 bases not matched to a gene; V was cut back by 7 bases and J by 5 bases. CDR1 and CDR2 (germline): SNHLY, FYNNEI. DNA for the CDR3: TGTGCCAGCACCGACAGGGGGTATGATAATTCACCCCTCCACTTT. Its translation: CASTDRGYDNSPLHF.

V and J are TRBV19 and TRBJ1-6, with D unresolved. Germline V lookup: CDR1 LNHDA, CDR2 SQIVND (reference sequence). The CDR3 covers 13 residues. V shed 8 bases and J shed 9 bases, with 14 bases lying between them. CDR3 residues: CASEDRGSSPLHF. CDR3 coding DNA: TGTGCCAGTGAGGACCGAGGGAGTTCACCCCTCCACTTT. Complete variable domain (other parts from reference TRBV19 and TRBJ1-6): DGGITQSPKYLFRKEGQNVTLSCEQNLNHDAMYWYRQDPGQGLRLIYYSQIVNDFQKGDIAEGYSVSREKKESFPLTVTSAQKNPTAFYLCASEDRGSSPLHFGNGTRLTVT.

A few counts support this clone. V gene TRBV27 combines with J gene TRBJ2-1, with TRBD1 identical over 8 bases. The length of the CDR3 is 16 residues. Losses at the gene ends were 4 bases for V and 12 bases for J; bases not matched to a gene: 17. Germline-derived CDR1 and CDR2 are MNHEY and SMNVEV (reference sequence). For the CDR3, the DNA is TGTGCCAGCAGTTCCCGGACAGGGAGAAGGGGCAATTTGCAGTTCTTC. Amino acids: CASSSRTGRRGNLQFF.

The chain employs TRBV9 and TRBJ2-7, with 9 bases fitting TRBD1. CDR1 and CDR2 (germline): SGDLS, YYNGEE. This CDR3 contains 14 residues. Losses at the gene ends were 0 bases for V and 6 bases for J; bases not matched to a gene: 4. The CDR3 DNA reads as TGTGCCAGCAGCGTAGAGGTGACAGGGGGCGAGCAGTACTTC. Its translation is CASSVEVTGGEQYF.

The CDR3 is CASSLGHATNEKLFF. The CDR3 region has the DNA TGTGCCAGCAGCTTGGGACACGCAACTAATGAAAAACTGTTTTTT. The chain combines TRBV11-2 with TRBJ1-4; tentatively, D is TRBD1 (6 bases). Germline-derived CDR1 and CDR2 are SGHAT and FQNNGV. The CDR3 runs 15 residues. V was shortened by 3 bases and J by 0 bases, with 8 bases between the two germline ends.

The rearrangement uses TRBV30 and TRBJ1-1; D uncertain. The CDR3 runs 13 residues. Germline V gene data show CDR1 as GTSNPN and CDR2 as SVGIG (reference sequence). V lost 4 bases and J 3 bases, leaving 12 bases between the germline ends. For the CDR3, the DNA is TGTGCCTGGACTCGACTCATGGACACTGAAGCTTTCTTT. Protein product: CAWTRLMDTEAFF.

In its sample, this clone was seen once. The chain links TRBV11-1 to TRBJ1-3; D possibly corresponds to TRBD1 (6 bases). This CDR3 has 15 amino acids. Trimming removed 4 bases from V and 0 bases from J, with 10 bases in between. Germline V lookup: CDR1 SGHAT, CDR2 FQDESV (reference sequence). The chain's CDR3 is CASSSGQYSGNTIYF. The CDR3 DNA reads as TGTGCCAGCAGCTCCGGACAGTACTCTGGAAACACCATATATTTT. The full variable domain, in which reference TRBV11-1 and TRBJ1-3 provide the parts outside the CDR3, is EAEVAQSPRYKITEKSQAVAFWCDPISGHATLYWYRQILGQGPELLVQFQDESVVDDSQLPKDRFSAERLKGVDSTLKIQPAELGDSAMYLCASSSGQYSGNTIYFGEGSWLTVV.

The V call is TRBV15, the J call TRBJ2-6, with TRBD1 matching 7 bases. Germline values: CDR1 LNHNV, CDR2 YYDKDF (reference sequence). The J segment lost 2 bases and the V segment lost 0 bases, leaving 10 bases of the junction unmatched. The CDR3 has 19 amino acids. Here the CDR3 DNA reads TGTGCCACCAGCAGAGATCTGGCAGGGGGAAGACCTGGGGCCAACGTCCTGACTTTC. Translation: CATSRDLAGGRPGANVLTF.

The V and J genes are TRBV5-1 and TRBJ1-2, with TRBD1 matching 9 bases. Trimming at V came to 4 bases and at J to 8 bases, leaving 21 bases not matched to a gene. This CDR3 has 18 amino acids. Germline V gene sequence: CDR1 SGHRS, CDR2 YFSETQ. CDR3 amino acids: CASSEGFGTGGSNGGYTF. Here the CDR3 DNA reads TGCGCCAGCAGCGAAGGATTCGGAACAGGGGGCTCGAATGGCGGCTACACCTTC.

This clone turned up a few times. The rearrangement links TRBV7-8 to TRBJ2-1; TRBD2 aligns across 16 bases. This CDR3 region has 18 residues. The germline gives CDR1 SGHVS, CDR2 FQNEAQ. The junction had 7 bases not matched to a gene; V was cut back by 1 base and J by 7 bases. Here the CDR3 DNA reads TGTGCCAGCAGCTTAGTCGGGACTAGCGGGGGGGCCGATAATGAGCAGTTCTTC. Protein: CASSLVGTSGGADNEQFF. The entire variable domain, with the rest obtained from reference TRBV7-8 and TRBJ2-1, is as follows: GAGVSQSPRYKVAKRGQDVALRCDPISGHVSLFWYQQALGQGPEFLTYFQNEAQLDKSGLPSDRFFAERPEGSVSTLKIQRTQQEDSAVYLCASSLVGTSGGADNEQFFGPGTRLTVL.

This chain joins TRBV9 and TRBJ2-2, with a weak D call TRBD1 (5 bases). V was pared by 0 bases and J by 1 base, with 7 bases between. Germline V gene sequence: CDR1 SGDLS, CDR2 YYNGEE. The CDR3 runs 15 residues. The CDR3: CASSVAGMNTGELFF. The CDR3 DNA sequence: TGTGCCAGCAGCGTAGCAGGGATGAACACCGGGGAGCTGTTTTTT.

The count of this clone is one. The chain combines TRBV28 with TRBJ2-7; 7 nucleotides match TRBD1. This CDR3 spans 14 amino acids. The V and J ends lost 6 bases and 4 bases, in that order; junction bases with no gene match: 9. Germline CDR1 and CDR2: MDHEN and SYDVKM. Here the CDR3 reads CASRPTGVGYEQYF. The CDR3 DNA sequence: TGTGCCAGCAGGCCCACAGGGGTTGGGTACGAGCAGTACTTC.